The clone carrying this TCR beta chain occurred a few times. Its antigen is still unknown. At one boundary the junction diverges from the germline segment, which might be a read error. The sample belongs to a study of cytomegalovirus exposure and HLA in healthy donors. General study findings and limits: A link between a missense DCLRE1C variant and TCR beta V- and J-gene trimming emerged from a later analysis. Later analysis revealed greater clonal expansion in HLA-associated TCR beta chains than in equally common others.

60 Vbeta and 13 Jbeta primers were used in PCR. Sequenced by immunoSEQ multiplex PCR; TCRdb stores in-frame clones only, minus some. The data hold 110,000 or so clones, with under 85% observed a single time. The CDR3 extends over 13 amino acids. Germline assignment: CDR1 SGHRS and CDR2 YFSETQ. The sequenced sample was PBMCs. This sequence originates from a man younger than 35 in good health and CMV-seropositive. The genes are TRBV5-1 and TRBJ2-7; TRBD2 agrees at 7 bases. CDR3 in amino acids: CASSLTSYYEQYF. Here the CDR3 DNA reads TGTGCCAGCAGCCTGACTAGCTACTACGAGCAGTACTTC. Full variable domain (outside the CDR3, taken from reference TRBV5-1 and TRBJ2-7): KAGVTQTPRYLIKTRGQQVTLSCSPISGHRSVSWYQQTPGQGLQFLFEYFSETQRNKGNFPGRFSGRQFSNSRSEMNVSTLELGDSALYLCASSLTSYYEQYFGPGTRLTVT.